One sample yielded the 23 T cell receptor beta chains listed below, sequenced in a study of cytomegalovirus exposure and HLA in healthy donors. Primers for the PCR totalled 60 Vbeta and 13 Jbeta. Repertoires were generated with immunoSEQ multiplex PCR, while TCRdb's copy carries only in-frame clones and drops some. The sample carries 100,000 or so clones, around 75% recorded once. Specimen: PBMCs. The receptors were gathered from a man in his forties in good health and CMV-seronegative.

This chain joins TRBV5-5 and TRBJ1-2; 8 bases are shared with TRBD1. The V gene's germline CDR1 is SGHKS and CDR2 YYEKEE (reference sequence). CDR3 size: 15 residues. V lost 1 base, J lost 6 bases, and 8 bases stayed unmatched. CDR3 sequence reads: CASSLSGQGGDGYTF. The CDR3 DNA follows: TGTGCCAGCAGCTTGTCCGGACAGGGAGGAGATGGCTACACCTTC.

The chain uses TRBV27 and TRBJ1-2; the match to TRBD1 covers 9 bases. The germline V gene encodes CDR1 MNHEY and CDR2 SMNVEV (reference sequence). The CDR3 runs 14 residues. With 5 bases clipped from V and 5 bases from J, the junction kept 6 bases outside the gene matches. The CDR3 loop reads CASSPSGTGYGYTF. DNA of the CDR3: TGTGCCAGCAGTCCCTCAGGGACAGGGTATGGCTACACCTTC.

V gene TRBV29-1 combines with J gene TRBJ1-2; possible D gene TRBD1, 6 bases. The CDR3 covers 13 residues. The V end lost 5 bases, the J end lost 0 bases, and 10 bases lay between the germline ends. Germline lookup yields CDR1 SQVTM and CDR2 ANQGSEA. CDR3 in amino acids: CSVSGQANYGYTF. CDR3 nucleotide sequence: TGCAGCGTTTCGGGACAAGCTAACTATGGCTACACCTTC.

The chain is built from TRBV10-3 and TRBJ2-7, with TRBD2 matching 9 bases. The CDR3 length is 15 residues. Trimming at V came to 3 bases and at J to 3 bases, leaving 6 bases not matched to a gene. Germline lookup yields CDR1 ENHRY and CDR2 SYGVKD. The CDR3 loop is CAISDGLAGSYEQYF. The CDR3 DNA sequence: TGTGCCATCAGTGACGGGCTAGCGGGAAGCTACGAGCAGTACTTC.

J is TRBJ2-2 and V is TRBV7-9; 12 nucleotides line up with TRBD2. CDR1 is SEHNR and CDR2 is FQNEAQ in the germline V gene (reference sequence). The junction had 7 bases not matched to a gene; V was cut back by 4 bases and J by 7 bases. This CDR3 comprises 16 residues. The CDR3 bases are TGTGCCAGCAGCTCGCGACTAGCGGGAGTGTTCGGGGAGCTGTTTTTT. Translating it yields CASSSRLAGVFGELFF.

This chain connects TRBV19 to TRBJ2-3; 10 nucleotides match TRBD2. CDR3 size: 16 residues. Germline CDR1 reads LNHDA; CDR2 reads SQIVND (reference sequence). Trimming at V came to 2 bases and at J to 1 base, leaving 3 bases not matched to a gene. CDR3 bases: TGTGCCAGTAGTATAAGAGCGGGGGGGGGCACAGATACGCAGTATTTT. Translation: CASSIRAGGGTDTQYF.

The V gene is TRBV11-2, the J gene TRBJ1-4; D perhaps matches TRBD1 (5 bases). Deletions cut 2 bases from V and 7 bases from J, with 11 bases between. The CDR3 runs to 14 residues. Looked up from germline, CDR1 is SGHAT and CDR2 is FQNNGV. The CDR3 nucleotides read TGTGCCAGCAGCTTATGGGGGGGACCTGAAAAACTGTTTTTT. It translates to CASSLWGGPEKLFF. Complete variable domain (other parts from reference TRBV11-2 and TRBJ1-4): EAGVAQSPRYKIIEKRQSVAFWCNPISGHATLYWYQQILGQGPKLLIQFQNNGVVDDSQLPKDRFSAERLKGVDSTLKIQPAKLEDSAVYLCASSLWGGPEKLFFGSGTQLSVL.

J is TRBJ2-1 and V is TRBV5-1; 11 positions match TRBD2. CDR1 is SGHRS and CDR2 is YFSETQ in the germline V gene. The V gene end was trimmed by 0 bases and the J gene end by 5 bases; junction bases not matched to a gene: 4. The CDR3 spans 16 residues. The CDR3 DNA reads TGCGCCAGCAGCTTGGTGGCTAGCGGGGGGAACAATGAGCAGTTCTTC. Its protein product is CASSLVASGGNNEQFF.

V is TRBV5-4 and J is TRBJ1-3, with D hard to call. With 5 bases removed from V and 0 bases from J, the gap between germline ends came to 12 bases. Germline CDR1 reads SGHNT; CDR2 reads YYREEE (reference sequence). This CDR3 comprises 15 residues. The CDR3 DNA sequence: TGTGCCAGCAGGGTTGACATATCCTCTGGAAACACCATATATTTT. It translates to CASRVDISSGNTIYF.

The rearrangement uses TRBV6-1 and TRBJ1-2, with 7 positions matching TRBD1. Germline CDR1 is MNHNS and CDR2 is SASEGT. With V trimmed by 1 base and J by 4 bases, 0 bases remained unmatched. The CDR3 runs to 13 residues. The CDR3 nucleotides are TGTGCCAGCAGTGAAGGGGACAGCTATGGCTACACCTTC. Translation: CASSEGDSYGYTF.

Remarks on this clone: This sample also contains other DNA sequences that code for the same CDR3. This chain joins TRBV19 and TRBJ1-1; D not certain. Between the trimmed V and J ends, which lost 3 bases and 2 bases, there was a span of 7 bases. The germline V gene has CDR1 LNHDA and CDR2 SQIVND (reference sequence). This CDR3 has 13 amino acids. CDR3 DNA sequence: TGTGCCAGTAGTATCACGGGAAACACTGAAGCTTTCTTT. This translates into CASSITGNTEAFF.

The chain has TRBV2 and TRBJ2-7; no clear D gene. The CDR3 extends over 13 amino acids. CDR1 is SNHLY, CDR2 FYNNEI, per germline. Trimming removed 2 bases from V and 5 bases from J, with 10 bases in between. For the CDR3, the DNA is TGTGCCAGCAGTGAAATTGCGCCTAACGAGCAGTACTTC. This gives the protein CASSEIAPNEQYF.

The chain joins TRBV19 to TRBJ1-3; perhaps TRBD1 as D (6 bases). This CDR3 spans 15 amino acids. Germline values: CDR1 LNHDA, CDR2 SQIVND (reference sequence). V lost 5 bases to trimming and J lost 0 bases, with 11 bases between them. Here the CDR3 DNA reads TGTGCCAGTAGTCCGGGACACCTCTCTGGAAACACCATATATTTT. It is translated as CASSPGHLSGNTIYF.

On this clone itself: One junction end does not reproduce the germline sequence, and a read error may be involved. The chain links TRBV2 to TRBJ2-7; no definite D call. The CDR3 sequence is 11 residues long. CDR1 is SNHLY, CDR2 FYNNEI, per germline. The CDR3 loop is CASSDPYGQYF. CDR3 sequence (DNA): TGTGCCAGCAGTGACCCTTACGGGCAGTACTTC.

V is TRBV10-3 and J is TRBJ2-5, with D perhaps matching TRBD2 (5 bases). The V end was cut by 2 bases, the J end by 5 bases, with 18 bases between. The CDR3 runs 16 residues. The germline V gene encodes CDR1 ENHRY and CDR2 SYGVKD. CDR3 sequence (DNA): TGTGCCATCAGTGAGAGGTTGAGGGAGAGAGTGGAGACCCAGTACTTC. Translation gives CAISERLRERVETQYF.

This clone was observed a few times. This chain joins TRBV7-9 and TRBJ2-2; TRBD2 agrees at 13 bases. The ends lost 2 bases at V and 7 bases at J; junction bases unmatched: 10. The germline V gene has CDR1 SEHNR and CDR2 FQNEAQ (reference sequence). This CDR3 has 18 amino acids. In DNA, the CDR3 is TGTGCCAGCAGCTTAAGGTCGACCGGGACTAGCGGGATCGGGGAGCTGTTTTTT. This translates into CASSLRSTGTSGIGELFF.

The chain's CDR3 is CASSEGSEPGETQYF. DNA for the CDR3: TGTGCCAGCAGTGAGGGTAGCGAGCCGGGTGAGACCCAGTACTTC. This chain connects TRBV6-4 to TRBJ2-5; the D gene is possibly TRBD2 (5 bases). V was trimmed by 3 bases and J by 5 bases, leaving 16 bases between them. Per germline, CDR1 MRHNA and CDR2 SNTAGT. This CDR3 has 15 residues.

This chain connects TRBV7-8 to TRBJ1-2, with 7 bases lining up with TRBD1. Germline loops: CDR1 SGHVS, CDR2 FQNEAQ. The CDR3 runs 18 residues. After removal of 2 bases from V and 0 bases from J, the junction contained 12 bases not matched to a gene. The DNA of the CDR3 is TGTGCCAGCAGCTTAAACCCCAGGCAGGGGGAAGCTAACTATGGCTACACCTTC. As protein: CASSLNPRQGEANYGYTF.

The chain uses TRBV30 and TRBJ2-1; 8 bases agree with TRBD2. Germline values: CDR1 GTSNPN, CDR2 SVGIG (reference sequence). J was trimmed by 7 bases and V by 1 base; bases with no gene match: 6. This CDR3 comprises 14 residues. As DNA, the CDR3 is TGTGCCTGGAGTGAGCGGGAGTGGAGGAATGAGCAGTTCTTC. It codes for CAWSEREWRNEQFF.

There are a few counts of this clone. The gene calls are TRBV27 and TRBJ2-7, with D perhaps TRBD1 (5 bases). The CDR3 is made up of 12 amino acids. Trimming left V 5 bases short and J 4 bases short, with 9 bases between. CDR1 is MNHEY and CDR2 is SMNVEV in the germline V gene (reference sequence). CDR3 nucleotide sequence: TGTGCCAGCAGTGGCTACAGGTACGAGCAGTACTTC. This codes for CASSGYRYEQYF.

The J gene is TRBJ1-3, the V gene TRBV30, with 8 positions matching TRBD1. Looked up from germline, CDR1 is GTSNPN and CDR2 is SVGIG (reference sequence). The CDR3 runs to 13 residues. The J segment lost 10 bases and the V segment lost 1 base, leaving 6 bases of the junction unmatched. The CDR3 DNA sequence: TGTGCCTGGAGTGGGGACAGGAGGAAGACCATATATTTT. Its translation: CAWSGDRRKTIYF. Supplemented by reference TRBV30 and TRBJ1-3, the full variable domain reads SQTIHQWPATLVQPVGSPLSLECTVEGTSNPNLYWYRQAAGRGLQLLFYSVGIGQISSEVPQNLSASRPQDRQFILSSKKLLLSDSGFYLCAWSGDRRKTIYFGEGSWLTVV.

CDR3 protein: CASTIAETGGNEQFF. The CDR3 coding sequence is TGTGCCAGCACAATTGCCGAGACAGGGGGCAATGAGCAGTTCTTC. The rearrangement links TRBV6-1 to TRBJ2-1, with 9 nucleotides matching TRBD1. This CDR3 is 15 amino acids long. Germline V gene data show CDR1 as MNHNS and CDR2 as SASEGT. V gave up 7 bases and J gave up 6 bases; unmatched junction bases: 10.

The rearrangement joins TRBV4-1 to TRBJ2-7; D ambiguous. CDR3 length: 13 amino acids. The germline CDR1 and CDR2 sequences are MGHRA and YSYEKL. The ends were cut back, 3 bases at V and 0 bases at J, with 6 bases in the middle. CDR3 sequence: CASSHPSSYEQYF. CDR3 nucleotides: TGCGCCAGCAGCCACCCCAGCTCCTACGAGCAGTACTTC.